This T cell receptor beta chain came from a study of naive and memory T cell subsets. In this sample, this clonotype turned up a few times. A UMI-containing oligonucleotide was joined by 3' ligation to the TCR cDNA template. Germline CDR1 is SGDLS and CDR2 is YYNGEE. This CDR3 comprises 14 residues. The junction had 6 bases not matched to a gene; V was cut back by 4 bases and J by 3 bases. Ligated cDNA underwent four rounds of PCR with nested alpha and beta constant region primers and SP2. In TCRdb, the 5' RACE reads were re-called with MiXCR into one record per CDR3 protein. This table has more than 50,000 distinct CDR3 sequences, 6.5% to 9% appearing once.

The V gene is TRBV9, the J gene TRBJ2-7; 8 nucleotides align to TRBD1. This TCR was sampled from a female donor in good health. The CDR3 here is CASSKDRELYEQYF. The DNA for the CDR3 is TGTGCCAGCAGCAAGGACAGGGAACTCTACGAGCAGTACTTC.